The TCR beta chain under discussion was sequenced for a study of T cells after yellow fever vaccination. V lost 4 bases to trimming and J lost 7 bases; unmatched junction nucleotides: 4. The CDR3 length is 13 residues. The germline gives CDR1 SEHNR, CDR2 FQNEAQ (reference sequence). TCRdb passed the 5' RACE reads through MiXCR, listing each CDR3 protein once. The table includes under 500,000 distinct CDR3 sequences, around a sixth detected once. This clonotype was observed a few times. The chain recombines TRBV7-9 with TRBJ1-3, with 7 bases identical to TRBD1. This receptor was taken from a man between 18 and 29 years old who received the YFV17D yellow fever vaccine. Sequences were derived from PBMCs, sampled before the yellow fever booster vaccination. Here the CDR3 reads CASSYGQANTIYF. For the CDR3, the DNA is TGTGCCAGCAGCTATGGACAGGCCAACACCATATATTTT.